This paragraph covers one TCR beta chain sequence. Survey-level TCR beta sequencing used the immunoSEQ assay. Clones were read by immunoSEQ multiplex PCR, and TCRdb kept only the in-frame ones, dropping some. The table lists approximately 50,000 clones, 85% to 95% of them singletons. Sequences were obtained from PBMCs. This sequence was found in a man aged 40-55 years with rheumatoid arthritis.

CDR3 sequence reads: CASSLSQRDPLDTQYF. In DNA, the CDR3 is TGTGCCAGCAGCCTAAGCCAGCGGGACCCCCTAGATACGCAGTATTTT. This rearrangement joins TRBV9 to TRBJ2-3; 7 bases line up with TRBD2. The V and J ends lost 4 bases and 5 bases, in that order; junction bases with no gene match: 13. The germline V gene encodes CDR1 SGDLS and CDR2 YYNGEE. The CDR3 extends over 16 amino acids. Using reference TRBV9 and TRBJ2-3 for the parts outside the CDR3, the full variable domain is DSGVTQTPKHLITATGQRVTLRCSPRSGDLSVYWYQQSLDQGLQFLIQYYNGEERAKGNILERFSAQQFPDLHSELNLSSLELGDSALYFCASSLSQRDPLDTQYFGPGTRLTVL.